What follows are 22 T cell receptor beta chains derived from one specimen sequenced in a study of control samples from healthy donors and cancer patients (dated by TCRdb to 2018 to 2021). The library was obtained by the immunoSEQ multiplex PCR assay. The source is immuneACCESS, and TCRdb retained only in-frame sequences with V and J called. Part of the clones is not carried over; for the studies checked, unresolved V genes explain less than half of this, and the remainder is unexplained. The sample contains about 85,000 clones, less than 90% of them found a single time. The top ten hold 6.5% to 8% of the sample. Sequences were obtained from blood. These TCRs come from an older woman in good health.

The J gene is TRBJ2-6, the V gene TRBV28; TRBD1 aligns across 7 bases. CDR1 is MDHEN and CDR2 is SYDVKM in the germline V gene. J gave up 1 base and V 5 bases, and 11 bases lay outside the gene matches. The length of the CDR3 is 18 residues. CDR3 sequence (DNA): TGTGCCAGCAGTGGATCGACAGGGCGTTTGTCTGGGGCCAACGTCCTGACTTTC. Amino acids: CASSGSTGRLSGANVLTF.

The chain recombines TRBV28 with TRBJ1-2; D is ambiguous. This CDR3 has 13 amino acids. V was trimmed by 5 bases and J by 5 bases, leaving 12 bases between them. The V gene's germline CDR1 is MDHEN and CDR2 SYDVKM. CDR3 amino acids: CASSIRRIYGYTF. Written as DNA, the CDR3 is TGTGCCAGCAGTATCCGGAGGATATATGGCTACACCTTC.

This sequence joins TRBV11-3 and TRBJ2-1, with 7 positions matching TRBD2. The CDR3 sequence is 15 residues long. The germline V gene encodes CDR1 SGHNT and CDR2 YENEEA. V was clipped by 1 base and J by 5 bases; unmatched bases: 5. The CDR3 coding sequence is TGTGCCAGCAGCTTAGGGGGGGGACGCAACAATGAGCAGTTCTTC. Its protein product is CASSLGGGRNNEQFF.

V and J are TRBV21-1 and TRBJ2-7; the D call TRBD2 from the table was never checked on the DNA. TRBV21-1 constitutes a pseudogene. There are 11 residues in the CDR3. CDR3 protein: CASSKGRGQYF. In nucleotides, the CDR3 is TGTGCCAGCAGCAAAGGGAGAGGGCAGTACTTC.

This sequence joins TRBV4-2 and TRBJ2-1, with 15 bases aligning to TRBD2. The CDR3 runs 19 residues. In germline, CDR1 is LGHNA, CDR2 YNFKEQ. Trimming cost V 4 bases and J 6 bases; bases outside gene matches: 13. This CDR3 reads CASSPRDTRTSGRGNEQFF. The CDR3 region has the DNA TGTGCCAGCAGCCCTCGAGACACCCGGACTAGCGGGAGGGGCAATGAGCAGTTCTTC.

This clone was observed once. The J gene is TRBJ2-3, the V gene TRBV3-1 (or the pseudogene TRBV3-2); the match to TRBD2 covers 16 bases. CDR3 size: 21 residues. Germline loops: CDR1 LGHDT, CDR2 YNNKEL (reference sequence). The V and J ends lost 4 bases and 2 bases, in that order; junction bases with no gene match: 15. Here the CDR3 reads CASSLRSAPGLAGGSTDTQYF. CDR3 nucleotides: TGTGCCAGCAGCCTAAGAAGTGCTCCGGGACTAGCGGGGGGGTCCACAGATACGCAGTATTTT.

The rearrangement links TRBV25-1 to TRBJ1-1; D remains ambiguous. The CDR3 has 15 residues. V dropped 4 bases and J dropped 8 bases, with 20 bases sitting between them. Germline V gene sequence: CDR1 MGHDK, CDR2 SYGVNS. The DNA of the CDR3 is TGTGCCAGCAGTGTAATAGGACTGCATGTGGGCGAAGCTTTCTTT. This sequence encodes CASSVIGLHVGEAFF.

This chain joins TRBV12-5 and TRBJ2-2; D gene uncertain. V was cut by 2 bases and J by 4 bases, with 14 bases left in between. The CDR3 has 16 amino acids. CDR1 and CDR2 from the germline V gene are LGHNT and FRNRAP. CDR3 sequence: CASGLLQDSGTGELFF. CDR3 nucleotides: TGTGCTAGTGGTTTGCTTCAGGATTCTGGCACCGGGGAGCTGTTTTTT.

V and J are TRBV7-2 and TRBJ2-3; 8 positions match TRBD1. In germline, CDR1 is SGHTA, CDR2 FQGNSA. V lost 4 bases, J lost 3 bases, and 3 bases stayed unmatched. The CDR3 is made up of 14 amino acids. CDR3 amino acids: CASSSTGVTDTQYF. The CDR3 DNA follows: TGTGCCAGCAGCTCGACAGGGGTGACAGATACGCAGTATTTT.

The V gene is TRBV5-1, the J gene TRBJ2-3; D tentatively fits TRBD1 or TRBD2 (6 bases each). CDR3 length equals 15 residues. V shed 4 bases and J shed 0 bases, with 12 bases lying between them. Germline CDR1 SGHRS, CDR2 YFSETQ. The chain's CDR3 is CASSPIGGSTDTQYF. The CDR3 DNA reads as TGCGCCAGCAGCCCGATAGGGGGGAGCACAGATACGCAGTATTTT.

This sequence joins TRBV19 and TRBJ2-3, with D uncertain. V shed 5 bases and J shed 1 base, with 13 bases lying between them. Germline CDR1 and CDR2: LNHDA and SQIVND (reference sequence). The length of the CDR3 is 15 residues. The CDR3 DNA follows: TGTGCCAGTAGTCTCTCAGTTGGTCGCACAGATACGCAGTATTTT. Translation gives CASSLSVGRTDTQYF. The full variable domain, rest sourced from reference TRBV19 and TRBJ2-3, is DGGITQSPKYLFRKEGQNVTLSCEQNLNHDAMYWYRQDPGQGLRLIYYSQIVNDFQKGDIAEGYSVSREKKESFPLTVTSAQKNPTAFYLCASSLSVGRTDTQYFGPGTRLTVL.

The gene calls are TRBV7-9 and TRBJ2-1, with D perhaps matching TRBD1 or TRBD2 (6 bases each). The CDR3 runs to 16 residues. The V end lost 5 bases, the J end lost 2 bases, and 16 bases lay between the germline ends. Germline CDR1 SEHNR, CDR2 FQNEAQ (reference sequence). CDR3: CASSPHLRGAYNEQFF. CDR3 in DNA: TGTGCCAGCAGCCCCCATTTGAGGGGGGCCTACAATGAGCAGTTCTTC.

The V call is TRBV24-1, the J call TRBJ2-3, with 7 bases matching TRBD1. Germline CDR1 KGHDR, CDR2 SFDVKD. The V segment lost 4 bases and the J segment 6 bases; nucleotides outside the gene matches: 9. This CDR3 is 15 amino acids long. The CDR3 nucleotides read TGTGCCACCAGTGAGAGGGGGATACAGGGGGATACGCAGTATTTT. This encodes CATSERGIQGDTQYF.

This clone showed up just once. J is TRBJ1-1 and V is TRBV7-2; no clear D gene. The germline gives CDR1 SGHTA, CDR2 FQGNSA. V was pared by 1 base and J by 5 bases, with 2 bases between. This CDR3 spans 11 amino acids. CDR3 DNA: TGTGCCAGCAGCTTAGTTACTGAAGCTTTCTTT. Protein: CASSLVTEAFF.

The chain couples TRBV7-2 to TRBJ1-3; a possible D gene is TRBD1 (5 bases). The CDR3 is 15 amino acids. V was pared by 2 bases and J by 4 bases, with 12 bases between. Germline V gene data show CDR1 as SGHTA and CDR2 as FQGNSA. CDR3 amino acids: CASSLQRGSGNTIYF. As DNA, the CDR3 is TGTGCCAGCAGCTTACAAAGGGGTAGCGGAAACACCATATATTTT.

The chain has TRBV6-5 and TRBJ1-1, with unresolved D. CDR3 size: 13 residues. Germline V lookup: CDR1 MNHEY, CDR2 SVGAGI. Trimming left V 5 bases short and J 0 bases short, with 7 bases between. DNA for the CDR3: TGTGCCAGCAGTACAGATTTGAACACTGAAGCTTTCTTT. It translates to CASSTDLNTEAFF.

This clone was seen a few times. The chain has TRBV7-2 and TRBJ1-5, with D tentatively TRBD1 (6 bases). CDR1 and CDR2 from the germline V gene are SGHTA and FQGNSA. The CDR3 is made up of 16 amino acids. Trimming took off 1 base at V and 3 bases at J, with 13 bases between the two ends. CDR3 sequence: CASSLVGARANQPQHF. DNA of the CDR3: TGTGCCAGCAGCTTAGTGGGGGCTAGGGCCAATCAGCCCCAGCATTTT.

The V and J genes are TRBV7-9 and TRBJ2-1; weak D call: TRBD1 (5 bases). V lost 5 bases and J 1 base, leaving 15 bases between the germline ends. Germline V gene data show CDR1 as SEHNR and CDR2 as FQNEAQ (reference sequence). The CDR3 contains 16 residues. CDR3 DNA sequence: TGTGCCAGCAGCCCAGGGTTCAGGGTGTCCTACAATGAGCAGTTCTTC. This gives the protein CASSPGFRVSYNEQFF.

The CDR3 DNA sequence: TGTGCCAGCAGTGAAGGTGGGTGGTCGCTGGAAGCTTTCTTT. Protein product: CASSEGGWSLEAFF. This chain links TRBV6-1 with TRBJ1-1; D uncertain. The ends were cut back, 1 base at V and 8 bases at J, with 14 bases in the middle. CDR3 size: 14 residues. From germline, CDR1 is MNHNS and CDR2 SASEGT.

V is TRBV10-3 and J is TRBJ2-2; weak D call: TRBD1 (6 bases). The germline V and J ends were trimmed by 11 bases and 5 bases, with 12 bases remaining between them. The germline CDR1 and CDR2 sequences are ENHRY and SYGVKD. This CDR3 region has 12 residues. The DNA for the CDR3 is TGTGCCGCGGCCGGGACAACCGGGGAGCTGTTTTTT. Residues: CAAAGTTGELFF.

This clone was picked up one time. The rearrangement links TRBV4-3 to TRBJ2-3, with TRBD2 matching 12 bases. This CDR3 has 17 residues. The V gene end was trimmed by 4 bases and the J gene end by 5 bases; junction bases not matched to a gene: 10. From germline, CDR1 is LGHNA and CDR2 YSLEER. CDR3 sequence: CASSPGGGLAGRDTQYF. CDR3 coding DNA: TGCGCCAGCAGCCCTGGGGGAGGACTAGCGGGACGAGATACGCAGTATTTT.

V is TRBV11-2 and J is TRBJ2-5; D perhaps matches TRBD1 (6 bases). The germline CDR1 and CDR2 sequences are SGHAT and FQNNGV. The CDR3 totals 16 residues. Trimming left V 0 bases short and J 5 bases short, with 16 bases between. The CDR3 region is CASSLDMYRDMETQYF. Written as DNA, the CDR3 is TGTGCCAGCAGCTTAGATATGTACAGGGATATGGAGACCCAGTACTTC.